Following are 26 T cell receptor beta chains from one sample sequenced in a study of blood T cell repertoires in COVID-19. Libraries were prepared by immunoSEQ multiplex PCR; TCRdb keeps only in-frame clonotypes and omits some of them. The profile shows 150,000 or so clones, over 80% of them singletons. The sample consisted of peripheral blood. The receptors shown here come from a man at least 80 years old with acute or convalescent COVID-19.

This CDR3 reads CASSYGQGHSPLHF. The CDR3 bases are TGTGCCAGCAGTTACGGACAGGGACATTCACCCCTCCACTTT. The gene calls are TRBV28 and TRBJ1-6, with 8 bases aligning to TRBD1. The CDR3 is 14 amino acids. V lost 4 bases, J lost 8 bases, and 4 bases stayed unmatched. Germline V CDR1 and CDR2: MDHEN, SYDVKM.

The chain carries TRBV28 and TRBJ1-4, with unresolved D. From germline, CDR1 is MDHEN and CDR2 SYDVKM. The CDR3 extends over 15 amino acids. V gave up 4 bases and J gave up 0 bases, with 9 bases separating them. This chain's CDR3 is CASSSAEATNEKLFF. CDR3 nucleotide sequence: TGTGCCAGCAGTTCGGCGGAAGCAACTAATGAAAAACTGTTTTTT.

This chain uses TRBV18 with TRBJ1-5; D remains ambiguous. This CDR3 is built from 14 residues. Germline V gene sequence: CDR1 KGHSH, CDR2 LQKENI. V was shortened by 3 bases and J by 0 bases, with 6 bases between the two germline ends. The CDR3, as DNA: TGTGCCAGCTCACCGTCGGGTAGCAATCAGCCCCAGCATTTT. This codes for CASSPSGSNQPQHF.

The rearrangement links TRBV18 to TRBJ1-1; D unclear. The V and J ends lost 6 bases and 1 base respectively, with 9 bases between them. CDR1 is KGHSH and CDR2 is LQKENI in the germline V gene. The CDR3 is made up of 13 amino acids. CDR3 region: CASSLQENTEAFF. The CDR3 nucleotides are TGTGCCAGCTCTCTCCAGGAGAACACTGAAGCTTTCTTT.

In its sample, this clone was seen a few times. The chain links TRBV4-2 to TRBJ2-7; tentatively, D is TRBD1 (6 bases). Trimming left V 4 bases short and J 2 bases short, with 12 bases between. This CDR3 contains 14 residues. CDR1 and CDR2 from the germline V gene are LGHNA and YNFKEQ. Here the CDR3 reads CASSLPGQPYEQYF. CDR3 nucleotide sequence: TGTGCCAGCAGCCTGCCCGGACAGCCCTACGAGCAGTACTTC.

CDR3 sequence reads: CASSVAGPGLSYEQYF. The CDR3 DNA reads TGTGCCAGCAGCGTAGCGGGTCCAGGGTTGTCCTACGAGCAGTACTTC. The chain links TRBV9 to TRBJ2-7; weak D call: TRBD1 (5 bases). Germline V lookup: CDR1 SGDLS, CDR2 YYNGEE. The ends were cut back, 0 bases at V and 1 base at J, with 14 bases in the middle. The CDR3 has 16 residues.

CDR3 residues: CASFSGGAPDTQYF. The CDR3 DNA sequence: TGTGCCAGCTTTAGCGGGGGGGCACCAGATACGCAGTATTTT. V and J are TRBV6-4 and TRBJ2-3; TRBD2 agrees at 11 bases. The germline CDR1 and CDR2 sequences are MRHNA and SNTAGT. The CDR3 contains 14 residues. Germline trimming cut 8 bases from V and 4 bases from J; bases unmatched to any gene: 5.

For the CDR3, the DNA is TGCGCCAGCAGCTTGGGTGGGGGGAGAAATACGCAGTATTTT. Its protein is CASSLGGGRNTQYF. The V gene is TRBV5-1, the J gene TRBJ2-3, with D possibly TRBD2 on 6 matching bases. Germline CDR1 is SGHRS and CDR2 is YFSETQ. CDR3 length: 14 residues. Trimming removed 0 bases at V and 7 bases at J, with 12 bases between.

The rearrangement joins TRBV5-8 to TRBJ1-6; 9 bases match TRBD1. This CDR3 is 14 amino acids long. J gave up 10 bases and V 4 bases, and 6 bases lay outside the gene matches. Germline CDR1 reads SGHTS; CDR2 reads YDEGEE. The CDR3 spells CASSGQGMGSPLHF. DNA of the CDR3: TGTGCCAGCAGCGGACAGGGGATGGGGTCACCCCTCCACTTT.

CDR3 residues: CASSTNGGQEQFF. The CDR3 DNA sequence: TGTGCCAGCAGCACGAACGGGGGACAGGAGCAGTTCTTC. The chain combines TRBV28 with TRBJ2-1; a possible D gene is TRBD1 (7 bases). The CDR3 is 13 amino acids. CDR1 and CDR2 (germline): MDHEN, SYDVKM. V was cut by 6 bases and J by 10 bases, with 16 bases left in between. Based on the CDR3 plus reference TRBV28 and TRBJ2-1, the full variable domain is DVKVTQSSRYLVKRTGEKVFLECVQDMDHENMFWYRQDPGLGLRLIYFSYDVKMKEKGDIPEGYSVSREKKERFSLILESASTNQTSMYLCASSTNGGQEQFFGPGTRLTVL.

The gene calls are TRBV7-9 and TRBJ1-3; the D gene is possibly TRBD1 (6 bases). Germline CDR1 and CDR2: SEHNR and FQNEAQ (reference sequence). V dropped 5 bases and J dropped 4 bases, with 15 bases sitting between them. The CDR3 extends over 15 amino acids. The CDR3 here is CASSPTGIDGNTIYF. The CDR3 DNA reads TGTGCCAGCAGCCCAACAGGGATTGACGGAAACACCATATATTTT.

The V and J genes are TRBV6-5 and TRBJ2-3; 7 bases fit TRBD2. CDR3 length: 14 residues. Germline V CDR1 and CDR2: MNHEY, SVGAGI. J gave up 1 base and V 3 bases, and 1 base lay outside the gene matches. CDR3 in amino acids: CASSYRGGTDTQYF. CDR3 DNA: TGTGCCAGCAGTTATCGGGGGGGCACAGATACGCAGTATTTT.

The chain carries TRBV6-6 and TRBJ2-7; 8 bases are a match to TRBD1. V gave up 0 bases and J gave up 1 base; unmatched junction bases: 5. The CDR3 totals 16 residues. CDR1 MNHNY and CDR2 SVGAGI come from the germline V gene (reference sequence). The CDR3 DNA reads TGTGCCAGCAGTTACTCGGGCGGACAGGGTTCCTACGAGCAGTACTTC. Its translation: CASSYSGGQGSYEQYF.

The rearrangement links TRBV19 to TRBJ1-1; D gene ambiguous. Germline values: CDR1 LNHDA, CDR2 SQIVND (reference sequence). The CDR3 has 13 residues. V was clipped by 5 bases and J by 3 bases, with 10 bases between them. The CDR3: CASSLEGDTEAFF. The CDR3 DNA is TGTGCCAGTAGTCTCGAGGGTGACACTGAAGCTTTCTTT.

The chain combines TRBV7-6 with TRBJ1-2, with a weak D call TRBD1 (6 bases). The CDR3 spans 15 residues. The germline CDR1 and CDR2 sequences are SGHVS and FNYEAQ. V lost 4 bases and J 4 bases, leaving 16 bases between the germline ends. CDR3 loop: CASSSGLLGGYGYTF. CDR3 nucleotide sequence: TGTGCCAGCAGCTCTGGACTCTTAGGGGGCTATGGCTACACCTTC.

The V call is TRBV6-6, the J call TRBJ2-1, with D possibly matching TRBD1 (5 bases). Germline V gene sequence: CDR1 MNHNY, CDR2 SVGAGI (reference sequence). The CDR3 is 15 residues long. Trimming pared 2 bases from V and 3 bases from J, leaving 11 bases between. The chain's CDR3 is CASSYQGWSYNEQFF. The CDR3 nucleotides read TGTGCCAGCAGTTACCAGGGCTGGAGCTACAATGAGCAGTTCTTC.

The V gene is TRBV21-1, the J gene TRBJ2-7; the table assigns TRBD2, which was not confirmed against the DNA. TRBV21-1 is an annotated pseudogene. This CDR3 contains 20 residues. CDR3 in DNA: TGTGCCAGCAGCCTAACCATCGGGACTAGCGGGAATCTAAGTTGGGGGGAGCAGTACTTC. This codes for CASSLTIGTSGNLSWGEQYF.

The chain couples TRBV5-1 to TRBJ2-2; D not certain. The CDR3 is made up of 13 amino acids. V lost 7 bases to trimming and J lost 6 bases, with 13 bases between them. CDR1 and CDR2 from the germline V gene are SGHRS and YFSETQ. DNA of the CDR3: TGCGCCAGCGAAGCGCGACCGGCCGGGGAGCTGTTTTTT. This encodes CASEARPAGELFF.

This clone occurred once. The chain combines TRBV7-3 with TRBJ1-1; weak D call: TRBD1 (6 bases). From germline, CDR1 is SGHTA and CDR2 FQGTGA. This CDR3 contains 14 residues. The V and J ends lost 3 bases and 1 base respectively, with 9 bases between them. CDR3: CASSLGGQNTEAFF. DNA for the CDR3: TGTGCCAGCAGCTTGGGGGGGCAGAACACTGAAGCTTTCTTT. The full variable domain, in which reference TRBV7-3 and TRBJ1-1 provide the parts outside the CDR3, is GAGVSQTPSNKVTEKGKYVELRCDPISGHTALYWYRQSLGQGPEFLIYFQGTGAADDSGLPNDRFFAVRPEGSVSTLKIQRTERGDSAVYLCASSLGGQNTEAFFGQGTRLTVV.

V usage is TRBV3-1 (or the pseudogene TRBV3-2) and J usage is TRBJ1-2; TRBD1 matches at 8 bases. The V gene end was trimmed by 1 base and the J gene end by 3 bases; junction bases not matched to a gene: 7. The CDR3 runs 16 residues. From germline, CDR1 is LGHDT and CDR2 YNNKEL (reference sequence). Here the CDR3 reads CASSQGTGFNYYGYTF. The CDR3, as DNA: TGTGCCAGCAGCCAAGGGACAGGGTTTAATTACTATGGCTACACCTTC.

This clone has only one observation. This chain links TRBV28 with TRBJ1-5; D unresolved. The CDR3 is made up of 12 amino acids. V gave up 6 bases and J gave up 3 bases, with 6 bases separating them. Per germline, CDR1 MDHEN and CDR2 SYDVKM. CDR3 residues: CASSQNNQPQHF. CDR3 nucleotides: TGTGCCAGCAGCCAGAACAATCAGCCCCAGCATTTT. Combining the CDR3 with reference TRBV28 and TRBJ1-5 gives the whole variable domain DVKVTQSSRYLVKRTGEKVFLECVQDMDHENMFWYRQDPGLGLRLIYFSYDVKMKEKGDIPEGYSVSREKKERFSLILESASTNQTSMYLCASSQNNQPQHFGDGTRLSIL.

This clone has a single count. This sequence joins TRBV5-1 and TRBJ2-5, with 7 bases that match TRBD1. This CDR3 spans 14 amino acids. After removal of 3 bases from V and 5 bases from J, the junction contained 7 bases not matched to a gene. Germline CDR1 reads SGHRS; CDR2 reads YFSETQ. The CDR3 spells CASSSRQGRETQYF. CDR3 DNA: TGCGCCAGCAGCTCCCGACAGGGCCGGGAGACCCAGTACTTC.

In this sample, this clone turned up once. In DNA, the CDR3 is TGTGCCAGCACCGCCGGACTAGCGGGGTTGGGAGAGACCCAGTACTTC. Its translation: CASTAGLAGLGETQYF. The chain uses TRBV7-2 and TRBJ2-5; 12 bases map to TRBD2. The CDR3 length is 16 residues. After removal of 7 bases from V and 4 bases from J, the junction contained 10 bases not matched to a gene. The germline CDR1 and CDR2 sequences are SGHTA and FQGNSA.

V usage is TRBV7-9 and J usage is TRBJ2-1, with D possibly being TRBD2 (5 bases). The CDR3 is 14 residues long. Germline V gene lookup returns CDR1 SEHNR and CDR2 FQNEAQ (reference sequence). The V and J ends lost 7 bases and 1 base respectively, with 11 bases between them. DNA for the CDR3: TGTGCCAGCAACCCCGGGATATCCTACAATGAGCAGTTCTTC. This sequence encodes CASNPGISYNEQFF.

This clone was observed once. The genes are TRBV19 and TRBJ1-4; 7 bases are shared with TRBD1. Germline CDR1 LNHDA, CDR2 SQIVND (reference sequence). The CDR3 runs to 13 residues. The ends lost 10 bases at V and 8 bases at J; junction bases unmatched: 10. This chain's CDR3 is CATAQGLEEKLFF. CDR3 DNA sequence: TGTGCCACCGCACAGGGGTTGGAAGAAAAACTGTTTTTT. The full variable domain, with the rest looked up from reference TRBV19 and TRBJ1-4, is DGGITQSPKYLFRKEGQNVTLSCEQNLNHDAMYWYRQDPGQGLRLIYYSQIVNDFQKGDIAEGYSVSREKKESFPLTVTSAQKNPTAFYLCATAQGLEEKLFFGSGTQLSVL.

This clone was seen only once. The chain employs TRBV24-1 and TRBJ2-3; 9 bases are a match to TRBD1. Germline V lookup: CDR1 KGHDR, CDR2 SFDVKD. The V segment lost 9 bases and the J segment 1 base; nucleotides outside the gene matches: 4. CDR3 length equals 14 residues. The CDR3 protein is CATATGGGTDTQYF. CDR3 bases: TGTGCCACCGCAACAGGGGGCGGCACAGATACGCAGTATTTT.